This T cell receptor beta chain was recovered during a study of blood T cell repertoires in COVID-19. About the research overall: Acute-phase and convalescent COVID-19 samples originated in the United States, Italy and Spain.

The CDR3 spans 15 residues. CDR1 and CDR2 (germline): SGHRS, YFSETQ. The germline V and J ends were trimmed by 7 bases and 11 bases, with 27 bases remaining between them. Assay: immunoSEQ multiplex PCR; the TCRdb copy retains only in-frame clones and omits some. This sample has roughly 250,000 clones, with 75% to 90% found just once. The clonotype was recovered from a woman aged 40-49 years with acute or convalescent COVID-19. This chain links TRBV5-1 with TRBJ1-1, with a weak D call TRBD1 (6 bases). The sample comprised peripheral blood. The CDR3 reads CASGSLARTESMAFF. The CDR3 region has the DNA TGCGCCAGCGGAAGCTTGGCCCGGACAGAGAGTATGGCTTTCTTT.